One and the same sample provided the 26 T cell receptor beta chains below, sequenced in a study of blood T cell repertoires in COVID-19. Some clones are missing from TCRdb's copy, which holds only in-frame ones; the method was immunoSEQ multiplex PCR. The sample shows 150,000 to 200,000 clones, around nine tenths of them seen only once. Input material: peripheral blood. The receptors derive from a human donor in a cohort sampled during active COVID-19.

This chain links TRBV5-3 with TRBJ2-7, with 8 nucleotides matching TRBD1. TRBV5-3 is flagged as an ORF with uncertain function. The junction had 15 bases not matched to a gene; V was cut back by 3 bases and J by 4 bases. The CDR3 has 17 amino acids. CDR3 sequence: CARSSGQGEGIGYEQYF. In DNA form, the CDR3 reads TGTGCCAGAAGCTCAGGACAGGGAGAGGGAATAGGGTACGAGCAGTACTTC.

The CDR3 loop reads CASSSTGFGQPQHF. The CDR3, as DNA: TGTGCCAGCAGCTCGACAGGGTTCGGGCAGCCCCAGCATTTT. This sequence joins TRBV7-2 and TRBJ1-5, with TRBD1 matching over 7 bases. J gave up 7 bases and V 4 bases, and 7 bases lay outside the gene matches. The germline V gene encodes CDR1 SGHTA and CDR2 FQGNSA. The CDR3 is made up of 14 amino acids.

This sequence joins TRBV9 and TRBJ2-7; 7 bases are shared with TRBD1. After removal of 3 bases from V and 0 bases from J, the junction contained 3 bases not matched to a gene. Per germline, CDR1 SGDLS and CDR2 YYNGEE. This CDR3 region has 14 residues. The chain's CDR3 is CASSARDSSYEQYF. For the CDR3, the DNA is TGTGCCAGCAGCGCACGGGACAGCTCCTACGAGCAGTACTTC.

The chain is built from TRBV3-1 (or the pseudogene TRBV3-2) and TRBJ2-6; the D is unclear. Germline values: CDR1 LGHDT, CDR2 YNNKEL (reference sequence). The germline V and J ends were trimmed by 2 bases and 1 base, with 6 bases remaining between them. CDR3 size: 15 residues. This CDR3 is CASSQMLSGANVLTF. The CDR3 region has the DNA TGTGCCAGCAGCCAAATGCTATCTGGGGCCAACGTCCTGACTTTC.

This clone has just one count. The chain recombines TRBV5-5 with TRBJ2-7; D ambiguous. Germline CDR1 reads SGHKS; CDR2 reads YYEKEE (reference sequence). V was shortened by 0 bases and J by 0 bases, with 7 bases between the two germline ends. CDR3 length equals 14 residues. The CDR3 spells CASSLGFSSYEQYF. In nucleotides, the CDR3 is TGTGCCAGCAGCTTGGGGTTTAGCTCCTACGAGCAGTACTTC. Full variable domain (outside the CDR3, taken from reference TRBV5-5 and TRBJ2-7): DAGVTQSPTHLIKTRGQQVTLRCSPISGHKSVSWYQQVLGQGPQFIFQYYEKEERGRGNFPDRFSARQFPNYSSELNVNALLLGDSALYLCASSLGFSSYEQYFGPGTRLTVT.

This rearrangement joins TRBV21-1 to TRBJ1-1. TRBV21-1 is annotated as a pseudogene. There are 15 residues in the CDR3. The DNA for the CDR3 is TGTGCCAGCAGCAAAGACGACGGCCACGAGGCTGAAGCTTTCTTT. It codes for CASSKDDGHEAEAFF.

This chain's CDR3 is CASSFSSQASLGGYGYTF. As DNA, the CDR3 is TGTGCCAGCAGCTTTTCCTCCCAGGCCTCTCTCGGAGGCTATGGCTACACCTTC. V usage is TRBV11-3 and J usage is TRBJ1-2; D gene unclear. CDR1 is SGHNT, CDR2 YENEEA, per germline. The CDR3 is made up of 18 amino acids. The V and J ends lost 3 bases and 4 bases respectively, with 24 bases between them.

Here the CDR3 DNA reads TGTGCCAGCAGCTTAGAGGCAGGGGTAGCCAATCAGCCCCAGCATTTT. It translates to CASSLEAGVANQPQHF. The genes are TRBV7-9 and TRBJ1-5; tentative D call: TRBD1 (6 bases). V gave up 1 base and J gave up 3 bases, with 13 bases separating them. Germline V CDR1 and CDR2: SEHNR, FQNEAQ (reference sequence). This CDR3 has 16 amino acids.

V gene TRBV4-1 combines with J gene TRBJ2-7; D remains unclear. Germline loops: CDR1 MGHRA, CDR2 YSYEKL. The CDR3 totals 16 residues. V was clipped by 1 base and J by 1 base, with 14 bases between them. The CDR3 protein is CASSQVLDAGSYEQYF. The CDR3 region has the DNA TGCGCCAGCAGCCAAGTCCTAGATGCTGGTTCCTACGAGCAGTACTTC.

The rearrangement uses TRBV5-4 and TRBJ1-2, with a possible D match to TRBD1 (5 bases). The CDR3 is 16 amino acids. The germline CDR1 and CDR2 sequences are SGHNT and YYREEE (reference sequence). V dropped 4 bases and J dropped 8 bases, with 24 bases sitting between them. CDR3 DNA sequence: TGTGCCAGCAGCGTGGGTGGGGCGGTAAAGTCTTCGGGCTACACCTTC. It yields the protein CASSVGGAVKSSGYTF.

The rearrangement joins TRBV24-1 to TRBJ1-2; D unclear. CDR3 length: 14 residues. V lost 0 bases to trimming and J lost 5 bases, with 9 bases between them. CDR1 KGHDR and CDR2 SFDVKD come from the germline V gene. The CDR3 reads CATSDLQASYGYTF. Written as DNA, the CDR3 is TGTGCCACCAGTGATTTGCAGGCATCGTATGGCTACACCTTC.

The V and J genes are TRBV6-2 or TRBV6-3 and TRBJ2-7; no definite D call. This CDR3 is 15 amino acids long. Germline CDR1 reads MNHEY; CDR2 reads SVGEGT. V lost 0 bases and J lost 5, with 14 bases in between. The DNA for the CDR3 is TGTGCCAGCAGTTACTCGTCCAGCTACCAGGACGAGCAGTACTTC. It translates to CASSYSSSYQDEQYF.

This clone has just one count. The rearrangement uses TRBV28 and TRBJ1-2, with D maybe TRBD1 (5 bases). The CDR3 consists of 13 residues. Germline assignment: CDR1 MDHEN and CDR2 SYDVKM. V lost 10 bases and J lost 3, with 15 bases in between. CDR3 sequence reads: CATGAGGDYGYTF. The CDR3 region has the DNA TGTGCCACGGGCGCTGGGGGGGACTATGGCTACACCTTC.

In DNA form, the CDR3 reads TGTGCCTGGAGTAGGGGGAAAGACACTGAAGCTTTCTTT. Protein sequence: CAWSRGKDTEAFF. The V and J genes are TRBV30 and TRBJ1-1; possibly TRBD1 for D (6 bases). Germline V gene lookup returns CDR1 GTSNPN and CDR2 SVGIG (reference sequence). Trimming left V 2 bases short and J 3 bases short, with 10 bases between. This CDR3 is 13 amino acids long.

The V and J genes are TRBV10-3 and TRBJ1-4; maybe TRBD1 (5 bases). Trimming shortened V by 2 bases and J by 11 bases, and 21 bases separated the two germline ends. The CDR3 is 16 residues long. CDR1 ENHRY and CDR2 SYGVKD come from the germline V gene. In nucleotides, the CDR3 is TGTGCCATCAGTGAGCCTGCCCAGAGCGGGGGGGGGAAACTGTTTTTT. Residues: CAISEPAQSGGGKLFF.

J is TRBJ1-5 and V is TRBV4-3, with a possible D match to TRBD1 (5 bases). Germline V gene lookup returns CDR1 LGHNA and CDR2 YSLEER. Trimming stripped 0 bases from V and 4 bases from J, with 10 bases between. The CDR3 loop spans 15 amino acids. The CDR3 nucleotides read TGCGCCAGCAGCCAAGATCGACAGATTAATCAGCCCCAGCATTTT. It encodes CASSQDRQINQPQHF.

J is TRBJ2-7 and V is TRBV7-9, with 9 bases identical to TRBD1. CDR1 SEHNR and CDR2 FQNEAQ come from the germline V gene (reference sequence). This CDR3 spans 12 amino acids. V shed 6 bases and J 11 bases; nucleotides not matched to a gene: 8. CDR3 in DNA: TGTGCCAGCAGTCTTGGGACAGGGCACGAGTACTTC. Translating it yields CASSLGTGHEYF.

This clone appeared a few times. The V and J genes are TRBV9 and TRBJ1-1; D perhaps matches TRBD1 (5 bases). The CDR3 totals 15 residues. Germline loops: CDR1 SGDLS, CDR2 YYNGEE. V shed 1 base and J shed 2 bases, with 12 bases lying between them. The CDR3 sequence: CASSVTMTANTEAFF. The CDR3, as DNA: TGTGCCAGCAGCGTAACCATGACAGCAAACACTGAAGCTTTCTTT.

CDR3 in amino acids: CASSSGWLYGYTF. The CDR3 coding sequence is TGTGCCAGCAGTTCCGGGTGGCTCTATGGCTACACCTTC. The chain is built from TRBV28 and TRBJ1-2; D not certain. V lost 4 bases, J lost 4 bases, and 10 bases lay in between. CDR3 length: 13 residues. Germline CDR1 reads MDHEN; CDR2 reads SYDVKM.

The chain has TRBV13 and TRBJ2-7, with D possibly TRBD1 on 6 matching bases. The V gene's germline CDR1 is PRHDT and CDR2 FYEKMQ (reference sequence). The ends were cut back, 1 base at V and 4 bases at J, with 8 bases in the middle. This CDR3 contains 13 residues. This CDR3 is CASSLAGVYEQYF. The CDR3 DNA sequence: TGTGCCAGCAGCTTAGCAGGGGTGTACGAGCAGTACTTC.

The rearrangement links TRBV9 to TRBJ2-3, with D possibly being TRBD2 (6 bases). Germline CDR1 SGDLS, CDR2 YYNGEE. V lost 5 bases to trimming and J lost 0 bases, with 10 bases between them. This CDR3 spans 14 amino acids. CDR3: CASRSEGSTDTQYF. In DNA form, the CDR3 reads TGTGCCAGCAGGTCGGAGGGCAGCACAGATACGCAGTATTTT.

The chain uses TRBV19 and TRBJ2-7; 14 bases line up with TRBD2. The CDR3 spans 18 residues. The germline CDR1 and CDR2 sequences are LNHDA and SQIVND (reference sequence). After removal of 4 bases from V and 4 bases from J, the junction contained 12 bases not matched to a gene. The CDR3 here is CASSTTLGLAGEGYEQYF. DNA of the CDR3: TGTGCCAGTAGTACGACCCTGGGACTAGCGGGGGAAGGGTACGAGCAGTACTTC.

This chain links TRBV28 with TRBJ1-4, with D possibly matching TRBD1 (5 bases). V was pared by 2 bases and J by 0 bases, with 13 bases between. CDR1 is MDHEN and CDR2 is SYDVKM in the germline V gene. The CDR3 loop spans 17 amino acids. The CDR3 sequence: CASSLQTEIATNEKLFF. The CDR3 DNA reads as TGTGCCAGCAGTTTACAGACAGAGATTGCAACTAATGAAAAACTGTTTTTT.

This clone was counted only a few times. The chain couples TRBV27 to TRBJ1-1, with D unclear. The germline CDR1 and CDR2 sequences are MNHEY and SMNVEV (reference sequence). The CDR3 sequence is 16 residues long. The V end was cut by 3 bases, the J end by 0 bases, with 14 bases between. The CDR3 DNA reads TGTGCCAGCAGTTTCACGTTGACAAGGATGAACACTGAAGCTTTCTTT. This encodes CASSFTLTRMNTEAFF.

The V and J genes are TRBV12-3 or TRBV12-4 and TRBJ2-5, with 8 bases aligning to TRBD1. J was trimmed by 5 bases and V by 5 bases; bases with no gene match: 4. The CDR3 is 13 amino acids. CDR3 loop: CASSPRQGETQYF. DNA for the CDR3: TGTGCCAGCAGTCCGCGACAGGGGGAGACCCAGTACTTC.

The chain joins TRBV5-1 to TRBJ2-7; 16 bases align to TRBD2. Trimming removed 3 bases from V and 0 bases from J; junction bases left unmatched: 9. The CDR3 runs 19 residues. Germline V gene lookup returns CDR1 SGHRS and CDR2 YFSETQ. CDR3 DNA: TGCGCCAGCAGCTCAGGGACTAGCGGGAGGGCCTCCCTCTCCTACGAGCAGTACTTC. It codes for CASSSGTSGRASLSYEQYF.